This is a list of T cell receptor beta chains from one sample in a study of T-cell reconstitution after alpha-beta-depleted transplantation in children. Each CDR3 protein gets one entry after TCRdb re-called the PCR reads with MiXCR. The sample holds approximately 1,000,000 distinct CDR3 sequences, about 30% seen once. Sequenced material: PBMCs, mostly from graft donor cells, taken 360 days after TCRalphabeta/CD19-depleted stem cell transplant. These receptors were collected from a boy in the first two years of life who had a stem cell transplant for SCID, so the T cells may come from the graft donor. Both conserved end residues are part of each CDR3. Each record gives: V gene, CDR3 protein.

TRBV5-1	CASSLGIGTNTGELFF
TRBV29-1	CSVRIGWVSEAFF
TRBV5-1	CASSPLALTRGQETQYF
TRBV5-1	CASSPAVVSGNTIYF
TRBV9	CASSRYGVFYEQYF
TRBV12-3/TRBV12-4	CATSEGPSYEQYF
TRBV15	CATSRGLAGGRTDTQYF
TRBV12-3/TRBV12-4	CASSPAGTASGEQYF
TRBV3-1	CASSRRTSGGPPGRSTDTQYF
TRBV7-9	CASSLGRWRGAASEQYF
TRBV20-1	CSATLTPGISGNTIYF
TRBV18	CASSLAQAGEQYF
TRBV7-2	CASSYRGSPSTDTQYF
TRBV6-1	CASSPGTDLNYGYTF
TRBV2	CASQSGRAVYNEQFF
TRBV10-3	CAISESGQEETQYF
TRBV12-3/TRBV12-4	CASSFRDRVKAFF
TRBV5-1	CASSFGRLGGNTEAFF
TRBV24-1	CATSDRQAYQETQYF
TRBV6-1	CASNNHRTSSYNEQFF
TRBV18	CASSRELGEKLFF
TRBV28	CASSDEGPADTQYF
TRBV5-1	CASSFSKGDTQYF
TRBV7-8	CASSSSGGAKNEQFF
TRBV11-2	CASSLVTAGGTLGNEQFF
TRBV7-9	CASSWGTGAQETQYF
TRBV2	CASSAPGGEQETQYF